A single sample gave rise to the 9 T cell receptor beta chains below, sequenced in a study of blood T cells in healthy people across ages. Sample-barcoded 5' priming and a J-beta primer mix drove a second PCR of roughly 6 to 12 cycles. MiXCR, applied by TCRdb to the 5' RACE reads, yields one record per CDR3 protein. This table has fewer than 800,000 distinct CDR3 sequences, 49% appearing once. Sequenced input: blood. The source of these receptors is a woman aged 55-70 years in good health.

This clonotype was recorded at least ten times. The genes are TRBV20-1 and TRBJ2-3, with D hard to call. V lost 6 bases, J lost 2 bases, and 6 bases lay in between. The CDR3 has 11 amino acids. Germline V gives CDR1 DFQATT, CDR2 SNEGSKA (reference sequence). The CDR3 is CSASITDTQYF. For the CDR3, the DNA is TGCAGTGCCTCGATCACAGATACGCAGTATTTT.

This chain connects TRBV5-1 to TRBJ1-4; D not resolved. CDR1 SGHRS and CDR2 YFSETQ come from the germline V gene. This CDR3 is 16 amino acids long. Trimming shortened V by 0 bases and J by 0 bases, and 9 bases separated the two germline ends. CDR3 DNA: TGCGCCAGCAGCTTGGATGGCACCGCAACTAATGAAAAACTGTTTTTT. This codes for CASSLDGTATNEKLFF.

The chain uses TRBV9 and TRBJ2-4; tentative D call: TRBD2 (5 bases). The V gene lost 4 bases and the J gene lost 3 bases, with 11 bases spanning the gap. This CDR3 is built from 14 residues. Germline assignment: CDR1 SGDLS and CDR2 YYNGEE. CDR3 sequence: CASSPWGDKNIQYF. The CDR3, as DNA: TGTGCCAGCAGCCCCTGGGGAGACAAAAACATTCAGTACTTC.

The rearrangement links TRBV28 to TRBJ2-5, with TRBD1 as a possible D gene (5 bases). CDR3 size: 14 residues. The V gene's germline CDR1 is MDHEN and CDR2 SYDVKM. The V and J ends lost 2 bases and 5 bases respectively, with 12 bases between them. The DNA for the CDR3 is TGTGCCAGCAGTTTAGTAGCCAAGGGGGAGACCCAGTACTTC. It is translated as CASSLVAKGETQYF.

The CDR3 spells CASSSRSGTTYNEQFF. The CDR3 DNA follows: TGTGCCAGCAGCTCCCGTAGTGGAACCACATACAATGAGCAGTTCTTC. The chain combines TRBV7-2 with TRBJ2-1, with D uncertain. The V and J ends lost 4 bases and 4 bases respectively, with 17 bases between them. Germline CDR1 reads SGHTA; CDR2 reads FQGNSA. The CDR3 runs 16 residues.

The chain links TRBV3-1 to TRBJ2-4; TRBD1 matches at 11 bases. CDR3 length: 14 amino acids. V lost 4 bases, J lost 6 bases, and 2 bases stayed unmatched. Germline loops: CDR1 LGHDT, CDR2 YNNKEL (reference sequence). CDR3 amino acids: CASSLGQGANIQYF. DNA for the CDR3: TGTGCCAGCAGCCTTGGACAGGGGGCAAACATTCAGTACTTC. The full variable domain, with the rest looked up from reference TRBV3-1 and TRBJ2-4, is DTAVSQTPKYLVTQMGNDKSIKCEQNLGHDTMYWYKQDSKKFLKIMFSYNNKELIINETVPNRFSPKSPDKAHLNLHINSLELGDSAVYFCASSLGQGANIQYFGAGTRLSVL.

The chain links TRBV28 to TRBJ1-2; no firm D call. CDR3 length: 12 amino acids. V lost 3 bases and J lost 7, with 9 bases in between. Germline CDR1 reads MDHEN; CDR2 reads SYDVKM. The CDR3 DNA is TGTGCCAGCAGTTTCGACCGGACTGGCTACACCTTC. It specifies CASSFDRTGYTF.

CDR3 nucleotide sequence: TGTGCCAGCAGTTCCGGTGGACAGGGGGCTTACAATGAGCAGTTCTTC. As protein: CASSSGGQGAYNEQFF. V gene TRBV28 combines with J gene TRBJ2-1; 11 nucleotides match TRBD1. The CDR3 loop spans 16 amino acids. Germline lookup yields CDR1 MDHEN and CDR2 SYDVKM. V gave up 4 bases and J gave up 4 bases; unmatched junction bases: 6.

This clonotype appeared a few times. CDR3 region: CASSPRLDFSYNEQFF. CDR3 sequence (DNA): TGCGCCAGCAGCCCCCGACTAGATTTCTCCTACAATGAGCAGTTCTTC. The chain joins TRBV4-1 to TRBJ2-1, with a possible D match to TRBD2 (6 bases). The CDR3 sequence is 16 residues long. The germline V gene encodes CDR1 MGHRA and CDR2 YSYEKL. Trimming stripped 4 bases from V and 0 bases from J, with 13 bases between.